The rows below give T cell receptor beta chains drawn from one sample of a study of metastatic and nonmetastatic thyroid tumors. From the PCR reads, TCRdb re-called clones with MiXCR. The repertoire holds fewer than 25,000 clones, roughly 21% seen once, with 10% to 15% in the top ten. The sample taken for sequencing was blood. These receptor sequences come from a male donor with papillary thyroid cancer or a benign thyroid nodule (not recorded which). Some clones in this sample may be carry-over from other donors' samples. The CDR3 runs from the conserved cysteine through the conserved F or W. Fields, in order: D gene, V gene, J gene, CDR3 length, clone size, CDR3 DNA, CDR3 protein. D genes are given only for firm matches. Expanded clones get a size class; other rows say once, few or many, or leave the size out.

>NA|TRBV5-1|TRBJ2-3|12|many
TGCGCCAGCAGCTTGGTAGGGTATACGCAGTATTTT
CASSLVGYTQYF
>NA|TRBV5-1|TRBJ1-1|15|many
TGCGCCAGCAGCTTGGGGGCTGGGGGCTACACTGAAGCTTTCTTT
CASSLGAGGYTEAFF
>NA|TRBV19|TRBJ2-1|15|few
TGTGCCAGTAGTATCGAGCAGGTTTCCTACAATGAGCAGTTCTTC
CASSIEQVSYNEQFF
>TRBD2|TRBV20-1|TRBJ2-1|14|NA
TGCAGTGCCAGACTAGCGGGAGATCACAATGAGCAGTTCTTC
CSARLAGDHNEQFF
>NA|TRBV18|TRBJ2-7|13|NA
TGTGCCAGCTCACCACCCCAGGGCTACGAGCAGTACTTC
CASSPPQGYEQYF
>TRBD1|TRBV12-5|TRBJ1-1|16|NA
TGTGCTAGTGGTTTAGCCCCGGACAGGGTTAACACTGAAGCTTTCTTT
CASGLAPDRVNTEAFF
>NA|TRBV7-2|TRBJ2-3|13|many
TGTGCCAGCAGCCCCTCCCCCCAGGATACGCAGTATTTT
CASSPSPQDTQYF
>TRBD2|TRBV7-3|TRBJ2-3|16|NA
TGTGCCAGCAGCTTAAATCCGGGGACTACTGCAGATACGCAGTATTTT
CASSLNPGTTADTQYF
>NA|TRBV30|TRBJ2-2|13|NA
TGTGCCTGGGTCAACGGACGGTCAGGGGAGCTGTTTTTT
CAWVNGRSGELFF
>NA|TRBV7-2|TRBJ2-5|15|NA
TGTGCCAGCAGGCCTCGGGGCACTACCTCAGAGACCCAGTACTTC
CASRPRGTTSETQYF
>NA|TRBV12-3/TRBV12-4|TRBJ1-5|15|few
TGTGCCAGCACCCCCCACAGGGACGTCAATCAGCCCCAGCATTTT
CASTPHRDVNQPQHF